This TCR beta chain was obtained from a study of T cell responses to AZD1222 COVID-19 vaccine. J lost 8 bases, V lost 1 base, and 5 bases had no gene match. Germline V gene lookup returns CDR1 GTSNPN and CDR2 SVGIG (reference sequence). The length of the CDR3 is 14 residues. Here immunoSEQ multiplex PCR was the method, and the copy in TCRdb shows in-frame clones only, minus some. The table has about 120,000 clones, 80% to 90% seen once. The rearrangement joins TRBV30 to TRBJ1-4, with TRBD1 matching over 9 bases. The source was peripheral blood, collected on day 0 of MenACWY control vaccination. This TCR was sampled from an adult in good health. The CDR3 DNA sequence: TGTGCCTGGAGTGAACCTGGGACAGGGGAAAAACTGTTTTTT. Amino acids: CAWSEPGTGEKLFF.